This T cell receptor (beta chain) is from a study of breast tumors, draining lymph nodes, adjacent tissues. Study-level results: The data were judged consistent with most tumor T cells coming from lymph node and expanding in tumor. Tumor repertoires ranked between lymph nodes and nontumor tissue in diversity, with V and J gene preferences. Compared with basal-like, luminal-like tumors shared significantly more repertoire with nontumor tissue.

J gave up 4 bases and V 1 base, and 6 bases lay outside the gene matches. The CDR3 sequence is 15 residues long. Germline CDR1 reads SEHNR; CDR2 reads FQNEAQ (reference sequence). This clonotype turned up a few times. Its target is not known. One entry per CDR3 protein results from TCRdb running MiXCR on the multiplex PCR reads. Of over 150,000 distinct CDR3 sequences listed, 30% to 35% are singletons. The lymph nodes were axillary draining lymph nodes from breast cancer patients. The receptor was isolated from a female donor with breast cancer. Some clones in this sample may be carry-over from other donors' samples. V and J are TRBV7-9 and TRBJ1-1; 7 bases are a match to TRBD1. The sample consisted of axillary lymph node tissue. In nucleotides, the CDR3 is TGTGCCAGCAGCTTAGGCCCCGACAGGGTCACTGAAGCTTTCTTT. This sequence encodes CASSLGPDRVTEAFF.